This record covers a single TCR beta chain. Its antigen specificity is not known. Nothing much larger sits one base from this clone, and base qualities are not available. This sample is drawn from a study of glioma-infiltrating T cells after dendritic cell vaccination (dated by TCRdb to the mid-2010s). Study-wide context: The cohort included approximately 15 glioblastoma patients drawn from Phase I and II dendritic cell vaccination trials, of whom 9 were newly diagnosed and 6 had recurrent disease. Post-vaccination tumor samples were obtained from repeat resection after recurrence, yielding several pre/post tumor pairs. Deep sequencing of TCR beta CDR3 regions was used to quantify tumor-infiltrating lymphocyte content and compare tumor and blood repertoires in dendritic cell-vaccinated glioblastoma patients. Survival after dendritic cell vaccination was correlated with TCR sequencing metrics such as TIL content and the overlap between tumor and blood repertoires.

The time point label corresponds to: after dendritic cell vaccination, including at tumor progression/relapse. The vaccine was prepared from monocyte-derived dendritic cells that were cultured for seven days with IL-4 and GM-CSF and then pulsed overnight with autologous tumor lysate. Selection of patients required sufficient residual fresh-frozen tumor tissue and over two years of available survival data. Patients received autologous tumor lysate-pulsed dendritic cell vaccination between about 2003 and 2013. None of the glioblastoma patients carried an isocitrate dehydrogenase mutation, although molecular status otherwise varied. Each patient got three intradermal injections of the dendritic cell vaccine, spaced at biweekly intervals, in the arm below the axilla. Before DNA isolation, tumor specimens were washed free of blood, necrotic areas were removed, and over 20% tumor content was confirmed by H&E staining. The Qiagen DNeasy Blood extraction Kit was used for extraction of genomic DNA.

TCRB CDR3 regions were amplified from about 2 ug genomic DNA, or all available DNA if less, using the immunoSEQ assay. Multiplex PCR used 60 forward primers for TCR V beta segments and 13 reverse primers for J beta segments. Synthetic control templates were spiked into each sample at limiting dilution to estimate reads per starting template. The Illumina HiSeq System generated sequencing reads of 87 bp. In the source study's methods: PCR and sequencing errors were removed by a nearest neighbor algorithm that merged closely related sequences. Tumor samples were used in the study only if more than 100 unique TCRs were identified. Estimated TIL fraction divided T cell count from reads and spike-in coverage by input cells, assuming 6.4 pg DNA per diploid cell. TCR overlap was measured as the percentage of unique tumor TCR beta sequences that were also present in the peripheral blood of the same patient. TCRdb obtained this table from immuneACCESS and retained in-frame rearrangements with V and J assigned. These tables miss some clones; where compared with another copy, unresolved V genes account for less than half of the shortfall, and the remainder is unexplained. V and J calls and clone size come straight from that table; D and trimming were deduced from the DNA. Across this sample there are about 2,600 clones, with roughly 85% seen only once. About 10% of the sample comes from the top ten.

The cysteine opens and the phenylalanine closes a CDR3 of 15 amino acids. Solely the CDR3 DNA is kept, with 45 bases framed from the first base. V is cut back by 5 bases and J by 5 bases, with 6 bases in the junction unmatched. From the germline V gene (reference sequence), CDR1 is LNHDA and CDR2 is SQIVND. The research as a whole found: The cohort was small and heterogeneous, with few patients having full blood and tumor sets and even fewer initial-recurrent tumor pairs. Higher estimated pretreatment TIL content predicted longer time to progression and overall survival after dendritic cell vaccination. The three-group TCR overlap response model was described as speculative and requiring prospective validation. TCR clonality showed no direct relationship with survival, which suggests that a diverse polyclonal response may be important.

This receptor was taken from a human donor with glioblastoma. Sample: tumor tissue, taken after dendritic cell vaccination. The receptor chain draws on TRBV19 and TRBJ2-2, with 9 central nucleotides matching TRBD1. The DNA reads as follows: TGTGCCAGTAGTGTAGGGACAGGGTGGACCGGGGAGCTGTTTTTT. It codes for CASSVGTGWTGELFF.